This entry features one T cell receptor beta chain sequence. Its antigen is still unknown. Per-nucleotide qualities are absent, and no much larger clonotype sits a single base away. This record comes from a study of blood T cell repertoires in COVID-19 (dated by TCRdb to the early 2020s). General notes on the study: Samples covering the acute and convalescent phases of COVID-19 were provided by collaborators in the United States, Italy and Spain. The material from the prospective study consisted of cDNA or gDNA derived from T cells, B-cell-depleted T cells, or PBMCs. Deeply sampled blood TCRbeta repertoires from subjects exposed to, actively infected with, or recovered from COVID-19 were included in the dataset. The repertoires were made available in a free public database intended to serve as a resource for research on the immune response to SARS-CoV-2. Samples came from the ongoing ImmuneRACE study (first 160 participants) plus 1,254 subjects from 6 global collaborators. The sample metadata nearly always contained a de-identified subject ID, COVID-19 status, age in years and sex. Where available, HLA class I and class II types were taken from metadata supplied by the sample provider and were not determined by assay-based typing.

Study-wide conclusions, independent of this receptor: How much clinical and demographic metadata was included differed by source and by participant, and the metadata was provided uncurated.

TCRbeta CDR3 regions were amplified from genomic DNA using the immunoSEQ Assay, a bias-controlled multiplex PCR. The study's processing was this. The number of nucleated cells in each sample was estimated from the amplification of reference gene primers within the assay. To quantify the absolute abundance of each unique TCRbeta CDR3 rearrangement, sequence reads were collapsed and filtered. For each sample, productive Simpson clonality was calculated as the square root of Simpson's diversity index across productive rearrangements. TCRdb retrieved this table from immuneACCESS and kept in-frame rearrangements only. Not all clones are present; in checked studies, unresolved V genes account for under half, and no reason is known for the remainder. V and J calls and clone size are those listed in that table; D and trimming were worked out from the DNA. Present in this sample are around 110,000 clones, roughly nine tenths of which were seen just once. Under 5% of the sample is taken by the ten largest.

The collaborating institutions used their own protocols to collect whole blood in K2EDTA tubes. For TCRbeta analysis, collaborator samples were shipped as frozen whole blood, as isolated PBMCs, or as DNA extracted from either sample type. The V end gives up 9 bases and the J end 6 bases, leaving 10 bases in the junction not matched to a gene. The germline V gene encodes CDR1 ENHRY and CDR2 SYGVKD. The CDR3 starts with the cysteine, ends with the phenylalanine, and has 13 residues. The read is trimmed to its CDR3 DNA, 39 bases read in frame from base 1. The rearrangement combines TRBV10-3 with TRBJ2-7; TRBD1 agrees with 8 junctional bases. Source material: peripheral blood. This sequence was found in a man aged 35-49 years with acute or convalescent COVID-19. Read as DNA, the sequence is TGTGCCATTAAGCTTCAGGGGGCAGGCGAGCAGTACTTC. This is translated as CAIKLQGAGEQYF.